This T cell receptor (beta chain) was sequenced during a study of PD-L1 blockade in urothelial cancer. Study information: The median T cell count in blood samples was over 140,000.

Germline V gene data show CDR1 as LGHNA and CDR2 as YSLEER. Trimming removed 0 bases from V and 2 bases from J; junction bases left unmatched: 7. This CDR3 contains 17 residues. Time point given: pretreatment peripheral blood. Patients suffered from locally advanced or metastatic urothelial carcinoma. Sequencing used immunoSEQ multiplex PCR; TCRdb keeps in-frame clones, though not all of them. This sample has about 53,000 clones; roughly 89% occur once, and the top ten carry roughly 15%. The J gene is TRBJ2-3, the V gene TRBV4-3, with 8 bases fitting TRBD2. This specimen was PBMCs, taken around atezolizumab (anti-PD-L1) treatment. This clonotype originated in a woman aged 55 to 70 with urothelial cancer. CDR3 sequence reads: CASSQDRASGYTDTQYF. The CDR3 DNA reads as TGCGCCAGCAGCCAAGATCGAGCTAGCGGGTACACAGATACGCAGTATTTT.